These 7 T cell receptor beta chains share one sample of origin, sequenced in a study of CD8+ T cells in alopecia areata. Following RNA extraction, reverse transcription yielded cDNA that acted as the sequencing template. Generated by immunoSEQ multiplex PCR, the TCRdb table keeps only in-frame clones and is missing some. Here the sample spans 150,000 or so clones, about nine tenths being singletons. The source was CD8+ T cells sorted from blood, collected at week 0. The receptors shown here come from a human donor with alopecia areata.

The rearrangement joins TRBV27 to TRBJ1-5; D unclear. V was clipped by 5 bases and J by 3 bases, with 11 bases between them. Germline CDR1 and CDR2: MNHEY and SMNVEV (reference sequence). This CDR3 comprises 14 residues. The CDR3 nucleotides are TGTGCCAGCAGTCAAGAGAGTTACAATCAGCCCCAGCATTTT. It translates to CASSQESYNQPQHF.

The chain uses TRBV6-5 and TRBJ2-7; D gene uncertain. Germline V gives CDR1 MNHEY, CDR2 SVGAGI. CDR3 length: 15 residues. V lost 0 bases and J lost 5, with 14 bases in between. The CDR3 coding sequence is TGTGCCAGCAGTTACTCGAAGACCCTTGGGGACGAGCAGTACTTC. It yields the protein CASSYSKTLGDEQYF.

The chain is built from TRBV7-8 and TRBJ2-5, with TRBD1 as a possible D gene (6 bases). Trimming removed 1 base from V and 2 bases from J, with 20 bases in between. CDR3 length equals 18 residues. The germline V gene encodes CDR1 SGHVS and CDR2 FQNEAQ. The CDR3 sequence is CASSLVGSGQGHQETQYF. In DNA, the CDR3 is TGTGCCAGCAGCTTAGTAGGCTCCGGGCAGGGACATCAAGAGACCCAGTACTTC. The full variable domain, rest sourced from reference TRBV7-8 and TRBJ2-5, is GAGVSQSPRYKVAKRGQDVALRCDPISGHVSLFWYQQALGQGPEFLTYFQNEAQLDKSGLPSDRFFAERPEGSVSTLKIQRTQQEDSAVYLCASSLVGSGQGHQETQYFGPGTRLLVL.

In regard to this clone: One end of the junction varies from germline; a read error may be responsible. This chain uses TRBV14 with TRBJ2-4; D is undetermined. Germline V gene sequence: CDR1 SGHDN, CDR2 FVKESK. CDR3 length: 8 residues. CDR3 sequence reads: CASSQGGF. CDR3 coding DNA: TGTGCCAGCAGCCAAGGTGGATTC.

The rearrangement links TRBV7-9 to TRBJ2-7, with 8 bases that match TRBD1. Germline CDR1 is SEHNR and CDR2 is FQNEAQ (reference sequence). V was pared by 10 bases and J by 4 bases, with 12 bases of the junction left unmatched. The CDR3 contains 14 residues. CDR3 in amino acids: CATSFPGQDYEQYF. The CDR3 region has the DNA TGTGCCACCTCATTCCCGGGACAGGATTACGAGCAGTACTTC.

This clone was found a few times. The chain joins TRBV25-1 to TRBJ2-1; 7 bases line up with TRBD1. Germline lookup yields CDR1 MGHDK and CDR2 SYGVNS. CDR3 size: 13 residues. With V trimmed by 6 bases and J by 8 bases, 7 bases remained unmatched. The CDR3 sequence: CASRMGQFYEQFF. The DNA of the CDR3 is TGTGCCAGCAGGATGGGACAGTTCTATGAGCAGTTCTTC.

The chain employs TRBV2 and TRBJ1-4; no reliable D call. The CDR3 is 13 residues long. Germline CDR1 is SNHLY and CDR2 is FYNNEI. V was clipped by 3 bases and J by 8 bases, with 10 bases between them. CDR3 in amino acids: CASSDLRREKLFF. The CDR3 DNA follows: TGTGCCAGCAGTGATCTGAGGAGGGAAAAACTGTTTTTT.